This TCR beta chain was identified during a study of blood T cell repertoires in COVID-19. Study details: The United States, Italy and Spain were the sources of the acute and convalescent COVID-19 samples. Nucleic acid was either cDNA or gDNA, and it came from T cells, B-cell-depleted T cells, or PBMCs.

The germline V gene encodes CDR1 MNHEY and CDR2 SMNVEV (reference sequence). CDR3 size: 13 residues. The V and J ends lost 5 bases and 1 base respectively, with 9 bases between them. In the original processing: Nucleated cell number was recorded as an estimate derived from reference gene primer amplification. This table comes from immunoSEQ multiplex PCR, and its TCRdb copy is limited to in-frame clones, with some not included. For V, J and clone size, that table is used; D and trimming come from the DNA. Altogether about 200,000 clones are present, 87% being singletons, with the ten largest covering under 2%.

The sample comprised peripheral blood. The chain combines TRBV27 with TRBJ2-7; D unresolved. This TCR came from a man aged 40-49 years with active or convalescent COVID-19. This CDR3 is CASSLGPSYEQYF. The CDR3 DNA sequence: TGTGCCAGCAGTCTAGGTCCATCCTACGAGCAGTACTTC.